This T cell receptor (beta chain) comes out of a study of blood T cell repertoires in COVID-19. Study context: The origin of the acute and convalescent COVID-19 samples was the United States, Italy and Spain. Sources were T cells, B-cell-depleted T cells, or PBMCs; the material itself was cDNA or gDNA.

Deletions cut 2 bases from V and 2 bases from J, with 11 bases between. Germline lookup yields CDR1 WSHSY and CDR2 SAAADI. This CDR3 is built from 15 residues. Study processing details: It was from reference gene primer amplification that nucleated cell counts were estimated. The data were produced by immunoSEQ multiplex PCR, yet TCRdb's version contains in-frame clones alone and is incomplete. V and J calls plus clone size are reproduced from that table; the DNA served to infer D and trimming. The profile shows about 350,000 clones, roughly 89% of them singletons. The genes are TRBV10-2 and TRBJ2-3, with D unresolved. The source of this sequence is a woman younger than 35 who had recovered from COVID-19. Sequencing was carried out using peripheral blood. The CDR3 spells CASSEVFSHTDTQYF. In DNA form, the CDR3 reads TGCGCCAGCAGTGAGGTCTTTTCACACACAGATACGCAGTATTTT.